This TCR beta chain was recovered during a study of cytomegalovirus exposure and HLA in healthy donors. Germline assignment: CDR1 MNHEY and CDR2 SMNVEV (reference sequence). The CDR3 is 14 residues long. Between the trimmed V and J ends, which lost 3 bases and 3 bases, there was a span of 11 bases. Clones were read by immunoSEQ multiplex PCR, and TCRdb kept only the in-frame ones, dropping some. The table lists fewer than 200,000 clones, approximately 81% of them singletons. Material: PBMCs. This sequence originates from a man younger than 35 in good health and CMV-seropositive. The genes are TRBV27 and TRBJ1-1; D uncertain. In nucleotides, the CDR3 is TGTGCCAGCAGTTTCTACAGAGAAGACACTGAAGCTTTCTTT. This encodes CASSFYREDTEAFF.